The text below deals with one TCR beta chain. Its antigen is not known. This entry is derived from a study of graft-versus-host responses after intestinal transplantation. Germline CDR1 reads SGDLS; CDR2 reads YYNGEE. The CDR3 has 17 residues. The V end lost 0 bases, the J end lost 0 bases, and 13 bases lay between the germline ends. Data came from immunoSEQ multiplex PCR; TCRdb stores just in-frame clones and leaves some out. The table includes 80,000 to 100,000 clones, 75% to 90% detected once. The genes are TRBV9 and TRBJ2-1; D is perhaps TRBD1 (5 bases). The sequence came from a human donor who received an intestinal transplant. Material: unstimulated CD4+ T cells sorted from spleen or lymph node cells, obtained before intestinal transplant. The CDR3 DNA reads TGTGCCAGCAGCGTAGAAAGGGGCCGGAGCTCCTACAATGAGCAGTTCTTC. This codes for CASSVERGRSSYNEQFF. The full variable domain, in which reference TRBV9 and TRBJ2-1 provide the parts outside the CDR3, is DSGVTQTPKHLITATGQRVTLRCSPRSGDLSVYWYQQSLDQGLQFLIQYYNGEERAKGNILERFSAQQFPDLHSELNLSSLELGDSALYFCASSVERGRSSYNEQFFGPGTRLTVL.